This paragraph reports one T cell receptor (beta chain). Its antigen is undetermined. This sample was taken from a study of Tregs in tolerant kidney transplant recipients. Study-wide results and caveats: The small number of patients limits these findings pending further validation.

The table came from immunoSEQ multiplex PCR; TCRdb's copy has only in-frame clones and leaves some out. The sample yields about 21,000 clones, over 70% seen once. With 0 bases clipped from V and 3 bases from J, the junction kept 5 bases outside the gene matches. The CDR3 totals 17 residues. From germline, CDR1 is SGHTA and CDR2 FQGNSA. Mixed chimerism was transient after nonmyeloablative marrow transplants from related graft donors. Unstimulated regulatory T cells (CD4+CD25+CD127-), CD4+CD25- non-regulatory cells, CD4 and CD8 cells were FACS-sorted from thawed PBMCs. The clonotype comes from a human patient who received a combined kidney and bone marrow transplant. Some T cells could come from the graft donor. The sequencing used CD8+ T cells from blood (PBMCs), collected 6 months after the transplant. The chain joins TRBV7-2 to TRBJ2-7; 13 bases match TRBD2. The CDR3 DNA follows: TGTGCCAGCAGCTTAGCCGGACTAGCGGGAGACTTCTACGAGCAGTACTTC. As protein: CASSLAGLAGDFYEQYF.